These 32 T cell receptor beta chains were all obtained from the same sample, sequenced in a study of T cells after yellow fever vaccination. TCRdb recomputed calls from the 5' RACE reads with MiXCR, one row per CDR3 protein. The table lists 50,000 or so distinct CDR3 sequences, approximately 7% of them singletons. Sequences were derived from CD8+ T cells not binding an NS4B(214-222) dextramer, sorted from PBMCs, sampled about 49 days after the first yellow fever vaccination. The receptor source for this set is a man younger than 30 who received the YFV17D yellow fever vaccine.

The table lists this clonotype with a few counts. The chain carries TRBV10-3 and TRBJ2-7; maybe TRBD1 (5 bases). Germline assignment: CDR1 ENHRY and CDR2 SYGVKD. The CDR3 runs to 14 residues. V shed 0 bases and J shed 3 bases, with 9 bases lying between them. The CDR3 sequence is CAISESETDYEQYF. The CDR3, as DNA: TGTGCCATCAGTGAGTCGGAGACAGACTACGAGCAGTACTTC.

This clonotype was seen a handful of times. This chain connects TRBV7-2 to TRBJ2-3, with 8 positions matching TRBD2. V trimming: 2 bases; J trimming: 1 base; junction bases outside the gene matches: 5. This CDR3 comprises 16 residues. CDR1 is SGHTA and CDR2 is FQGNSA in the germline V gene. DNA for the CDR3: TGTGCCAGCAGCTTATGGCCAGCGGGGGGCACAGATACGCAGTATTTT. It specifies CASSLWPAGGTDTQYF. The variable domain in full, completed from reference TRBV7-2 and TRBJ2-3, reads GAGVSQSPSNKVTEKGKDVELRCDPISGHTALYWYRQSLGQGLEFLIYFQGNSAPDKSGLPSDRFSAERTGGSVSTLTIQRTQQEDSAVYLCASSLWPAGGTDTQYFGPGTRLTVL.

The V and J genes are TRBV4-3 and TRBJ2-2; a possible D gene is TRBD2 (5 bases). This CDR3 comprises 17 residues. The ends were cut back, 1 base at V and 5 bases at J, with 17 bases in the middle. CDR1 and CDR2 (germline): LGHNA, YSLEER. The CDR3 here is CASSQGSVGRHTGELFF. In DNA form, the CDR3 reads TGCGCCAGCAGCCAAGGTTCCGTAGGGAGACATACCGGGGAGCTGTTTTTT.

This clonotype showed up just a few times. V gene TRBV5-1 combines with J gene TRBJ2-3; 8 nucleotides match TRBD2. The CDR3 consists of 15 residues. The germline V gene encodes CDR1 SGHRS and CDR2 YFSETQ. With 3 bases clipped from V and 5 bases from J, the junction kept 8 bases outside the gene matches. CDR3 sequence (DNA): TGCGCCAGCAGCTCGGGAGGGTTAGCGGGAGATACGCAGTATTTT. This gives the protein CASSSGGLAGDTQYF.

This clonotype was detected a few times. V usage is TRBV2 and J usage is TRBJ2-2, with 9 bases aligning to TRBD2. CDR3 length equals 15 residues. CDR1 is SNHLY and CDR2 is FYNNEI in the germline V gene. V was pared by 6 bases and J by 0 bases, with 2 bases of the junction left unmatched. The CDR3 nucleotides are TGTGCCAGCAGCGGACTAGCGTCGAACACCGGGGAGCTGTTTTTT. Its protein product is CASSGLASNTGELFF.

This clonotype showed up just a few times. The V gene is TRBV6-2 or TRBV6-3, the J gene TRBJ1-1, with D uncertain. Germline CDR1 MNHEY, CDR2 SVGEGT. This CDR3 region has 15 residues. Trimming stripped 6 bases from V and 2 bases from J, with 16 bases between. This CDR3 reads CASRFHRSLNTEAFF. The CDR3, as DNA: TGTGCCAGCAGGTTTCACCGAAGCCTAAACACTGAAGCTTTCTTT.

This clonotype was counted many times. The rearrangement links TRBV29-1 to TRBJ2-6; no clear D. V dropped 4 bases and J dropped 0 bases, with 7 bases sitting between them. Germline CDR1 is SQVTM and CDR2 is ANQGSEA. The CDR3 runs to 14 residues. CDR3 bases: TGCAGCGTTGCTCAGCTCTCTGGGGCCAACGTCCTGACTTTC. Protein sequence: CSVAQLSGANVLTF.

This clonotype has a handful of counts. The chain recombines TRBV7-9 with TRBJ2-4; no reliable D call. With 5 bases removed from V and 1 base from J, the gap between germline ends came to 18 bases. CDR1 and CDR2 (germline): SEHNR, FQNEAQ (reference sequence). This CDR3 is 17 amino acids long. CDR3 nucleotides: TGTGCCAGCAGCCAAGCCCGTTTGGGTTCCGCCAAAAACATTCAGTACTTC. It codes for CASSQARLGSAKNIQYF.

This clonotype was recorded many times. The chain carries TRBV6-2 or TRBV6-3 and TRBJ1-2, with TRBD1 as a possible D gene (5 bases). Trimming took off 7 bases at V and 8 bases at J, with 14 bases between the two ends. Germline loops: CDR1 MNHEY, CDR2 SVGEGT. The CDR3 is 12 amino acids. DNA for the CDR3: TGTGCCAGCAATATTGGGGACGAAGGCTACACCTTC. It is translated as CASNIGDEGYTF.

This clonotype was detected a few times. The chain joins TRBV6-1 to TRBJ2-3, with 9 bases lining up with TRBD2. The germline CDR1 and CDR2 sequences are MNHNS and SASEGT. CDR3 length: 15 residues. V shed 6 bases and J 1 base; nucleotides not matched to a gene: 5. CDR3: CASRTVAGGTDTQYF. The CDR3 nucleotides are TGTGCCAGCAGAACGGTAGCGGGGGGCACAGATACGCAGTATTTT.

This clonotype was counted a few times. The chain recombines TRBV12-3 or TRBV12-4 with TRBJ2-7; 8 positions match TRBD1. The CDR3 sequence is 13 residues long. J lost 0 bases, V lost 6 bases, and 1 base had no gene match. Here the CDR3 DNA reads TGTGCCAGCAGCCAGGGGGCCTCCTACGAGCAGTACTTC. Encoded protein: CASSQGASYEQYF.

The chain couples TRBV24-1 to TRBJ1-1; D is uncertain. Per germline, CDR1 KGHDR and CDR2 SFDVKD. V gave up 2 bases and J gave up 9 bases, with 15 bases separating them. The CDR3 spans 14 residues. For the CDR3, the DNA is TGTGCCACCAGTGATTCCCGGGCCCTTTCCAAAGCTTTCTTT. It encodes CATSDSRALSKAFF.

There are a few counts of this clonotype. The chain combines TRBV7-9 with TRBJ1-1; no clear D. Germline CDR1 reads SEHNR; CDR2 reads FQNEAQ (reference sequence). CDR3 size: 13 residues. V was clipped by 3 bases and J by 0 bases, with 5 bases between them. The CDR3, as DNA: TGTGCCAGCAGCTTGGAGGTGAACACTGAAGCTTTCTTT. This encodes CASSLEVNTEAFF.

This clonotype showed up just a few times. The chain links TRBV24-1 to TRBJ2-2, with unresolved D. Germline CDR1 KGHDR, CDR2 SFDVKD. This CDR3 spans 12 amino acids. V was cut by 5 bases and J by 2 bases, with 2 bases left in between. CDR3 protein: CATSVNTGELFF. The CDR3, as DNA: TGTGCCACCAGTGTCAACACCGGGGAGCTGTTTTTT.

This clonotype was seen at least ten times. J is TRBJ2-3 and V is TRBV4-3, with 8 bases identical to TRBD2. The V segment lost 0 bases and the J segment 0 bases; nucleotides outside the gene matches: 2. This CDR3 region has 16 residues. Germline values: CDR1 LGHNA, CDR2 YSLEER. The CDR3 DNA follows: TGCGCCAGCAGCCAAGATACTAGCGGTAGCACAGATACGCAGTATTTT. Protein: CASSQDTSGSTDTQYF.

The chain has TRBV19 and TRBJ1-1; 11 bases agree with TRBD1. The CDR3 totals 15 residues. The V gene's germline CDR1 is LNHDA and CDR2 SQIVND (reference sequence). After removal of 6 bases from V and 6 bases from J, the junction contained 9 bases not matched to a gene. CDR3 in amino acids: CASSAGTGGLAEAFF. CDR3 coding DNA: TGTGCCAGTAGCGCCGGGACAGGGGGATTGGCTGAAGCTTTCTTT. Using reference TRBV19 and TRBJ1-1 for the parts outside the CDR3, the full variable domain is DGGITQSPKYLFRKEGQNVTLSCEQNLNHDAMYWYRQDPGQGLRLIYYSQIVNDFQKGDIAEGYSVSREKKESFPLTVTSAQKNPTAFYLCASSAGTGGLAEAFFGQGTRLTVV.

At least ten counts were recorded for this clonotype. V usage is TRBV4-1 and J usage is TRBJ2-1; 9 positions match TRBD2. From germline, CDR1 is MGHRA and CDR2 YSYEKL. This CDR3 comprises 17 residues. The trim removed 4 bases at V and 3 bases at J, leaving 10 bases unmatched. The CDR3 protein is CASSRLWGSGGYNEQFF. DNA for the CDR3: TGCGCCAGCAGCCGCCTTTGGGGTAGCGGGGGCTACAATGAGCAGTTCTTC.

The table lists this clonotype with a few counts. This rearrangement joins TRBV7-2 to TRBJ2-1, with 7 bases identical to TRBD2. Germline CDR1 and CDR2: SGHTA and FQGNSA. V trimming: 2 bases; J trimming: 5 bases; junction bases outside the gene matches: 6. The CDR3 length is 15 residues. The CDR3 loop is CASSLLAGVNNEQFF. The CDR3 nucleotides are TGTGCCAGCAGCTTACTGGCGGGGGTAAACAATGAGCAGTTCTTC.

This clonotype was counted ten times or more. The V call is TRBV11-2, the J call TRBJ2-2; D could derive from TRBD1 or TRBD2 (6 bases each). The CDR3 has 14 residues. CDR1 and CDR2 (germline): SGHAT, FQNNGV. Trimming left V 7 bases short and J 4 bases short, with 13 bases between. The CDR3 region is CASTQWGATGELFF. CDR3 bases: TGTGCCAGCACCCAATGGGGGGCCACCGGGGAGCTGTTTTTT.

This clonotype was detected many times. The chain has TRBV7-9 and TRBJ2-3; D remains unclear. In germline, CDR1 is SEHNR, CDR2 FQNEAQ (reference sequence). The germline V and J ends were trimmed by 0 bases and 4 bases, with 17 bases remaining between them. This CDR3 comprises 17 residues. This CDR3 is CASSLAVSNPGADTQYF. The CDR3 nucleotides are TGTGCCAGCAGCTTAGCGGTCTCGAACCCTGGGGCAGATACGCAGTATTTT.

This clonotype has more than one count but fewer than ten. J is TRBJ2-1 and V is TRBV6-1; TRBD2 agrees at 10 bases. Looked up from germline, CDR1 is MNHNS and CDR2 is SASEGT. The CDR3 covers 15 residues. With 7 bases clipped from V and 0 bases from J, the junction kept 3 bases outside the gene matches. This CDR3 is CASNPSGGSYNEQFF. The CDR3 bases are TGTGCCAGCAACCCTAGCGGGGGCTCCTACAATGAGCAGTTCTTC.

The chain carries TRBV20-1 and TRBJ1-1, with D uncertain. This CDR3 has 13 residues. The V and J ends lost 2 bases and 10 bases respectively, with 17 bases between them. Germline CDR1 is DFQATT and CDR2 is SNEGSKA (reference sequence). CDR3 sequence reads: CSARRAAPSGAFF. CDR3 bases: TGCAGTGCTAGAAGGGCAGCGCCGTCGGGAGCTTTCTTT.

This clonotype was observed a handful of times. The CDR3 DNA sequence: TGTGCCACCAGTGATGGTACCGGGGAGCTGTTTTTT. Protein product: CATSDGTGELFF. The rearrangement links TRBV24-1 to TRBJ2-2; D gene uncertain. Per the germline V gene, CDR1 is KGHDR and CDR2 is SFDVKD. Trimming left V 3 bases short and J 5 bases short, with 3 bases between. The CDR3 totals 12 residues.

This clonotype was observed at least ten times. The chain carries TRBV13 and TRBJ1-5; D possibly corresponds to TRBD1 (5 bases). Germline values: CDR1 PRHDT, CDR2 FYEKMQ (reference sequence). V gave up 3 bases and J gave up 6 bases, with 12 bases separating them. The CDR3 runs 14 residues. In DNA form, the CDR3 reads TGTGCCAGCAGCTTGAGGGGTTTTACTCAGCCCCAGCATTTT. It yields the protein CASSLRGFTQPQHF.

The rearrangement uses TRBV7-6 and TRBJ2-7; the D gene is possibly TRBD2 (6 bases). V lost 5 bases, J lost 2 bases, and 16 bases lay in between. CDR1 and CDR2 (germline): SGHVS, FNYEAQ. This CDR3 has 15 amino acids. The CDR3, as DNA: TGTGCCAGCAGCCCTCTGGCGGGGAACGCCTACGAGCAGTACTTC. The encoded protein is CASSPLAGNAYEQYF. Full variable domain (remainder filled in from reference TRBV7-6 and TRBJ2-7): GAGVSQSPRYKVTKRGQDVALRCDPISGHVSLYWYRQALGQGPEFLTYFNYEAQQDKSGLPNDRFSAERPEGSISTLTIQRTEQRDSAMYRCASSPLAGNAYEQYFGPGTRLTVT.

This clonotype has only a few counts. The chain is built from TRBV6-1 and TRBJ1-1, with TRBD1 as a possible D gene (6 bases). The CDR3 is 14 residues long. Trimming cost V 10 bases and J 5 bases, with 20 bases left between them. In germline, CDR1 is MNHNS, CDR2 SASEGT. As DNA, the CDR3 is TGTGCCACCCATTTCCGACAGGTGGGGACTGAAGCTTTCTTT. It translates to CATHFRQVGTEAFF.

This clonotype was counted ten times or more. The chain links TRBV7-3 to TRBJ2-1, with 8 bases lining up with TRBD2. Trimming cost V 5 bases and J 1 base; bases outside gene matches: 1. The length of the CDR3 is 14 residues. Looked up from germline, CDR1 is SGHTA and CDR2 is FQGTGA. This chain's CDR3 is CASSSGGSYNEQFF. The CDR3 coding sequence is TGTGCCAGCAGCAGCGGGGGTTCCTACAATGAGCAGTTCTTC.

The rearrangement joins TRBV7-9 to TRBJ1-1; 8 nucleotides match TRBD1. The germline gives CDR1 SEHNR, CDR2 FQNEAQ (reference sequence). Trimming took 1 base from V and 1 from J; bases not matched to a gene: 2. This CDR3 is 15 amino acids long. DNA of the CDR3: TGTGCCAGCAGCTTAGGGCAGGGGGCGAACACTGAAGCTTTCTTT. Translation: CASSLGQGANTEAFF. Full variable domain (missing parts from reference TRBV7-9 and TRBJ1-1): DTGVSQNPRHKITKRGQNVTFRCDPISEHNRLYWYRQTLGQGPEFLTYFQNEAQLEKSRLLSDRFSAERPKGSFSTLEIQRTEQGDSAMYLCASSLGQGANTEAFFGQGTRLTVV.

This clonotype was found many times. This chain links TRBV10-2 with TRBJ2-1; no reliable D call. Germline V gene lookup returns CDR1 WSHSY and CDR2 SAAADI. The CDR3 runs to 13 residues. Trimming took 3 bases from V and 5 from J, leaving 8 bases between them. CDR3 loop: CASSDSANNEQFF. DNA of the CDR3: TGCGCCAGCAGTGACTCGGCAAACAATGAGCAGTTCTTC.

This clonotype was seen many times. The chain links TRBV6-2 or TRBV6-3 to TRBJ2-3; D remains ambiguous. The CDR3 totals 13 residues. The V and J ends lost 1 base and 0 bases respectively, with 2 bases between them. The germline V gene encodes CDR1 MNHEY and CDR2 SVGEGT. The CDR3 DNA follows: TGTGCCAGCAGTTACTGGAGCACAGATACGCAGTATTTT. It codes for CASSYWSTDTQYF.

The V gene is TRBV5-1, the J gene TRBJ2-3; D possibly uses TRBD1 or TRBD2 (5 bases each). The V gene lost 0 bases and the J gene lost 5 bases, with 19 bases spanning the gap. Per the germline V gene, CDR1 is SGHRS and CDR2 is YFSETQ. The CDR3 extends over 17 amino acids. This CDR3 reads CASSLVAGTDNKDTQYF. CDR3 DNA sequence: TGCGCCAGCAGCTTGGTGGCAGGGACGGATAACAAAGATACGCAGTATTTT.

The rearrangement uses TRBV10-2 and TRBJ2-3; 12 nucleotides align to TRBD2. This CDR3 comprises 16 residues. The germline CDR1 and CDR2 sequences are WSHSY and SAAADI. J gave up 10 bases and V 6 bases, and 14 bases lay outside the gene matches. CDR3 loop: CASRASGGAWVPPQYF. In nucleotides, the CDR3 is TGCGCCAGCAGGGCTAGCGGGGGGGCCTGGGTCCCCCCGCAGTATTTT.